The T cell receptor (beta chain) under discussion was sequenced for a study of blood T cell repertoires in COVID-19. The V gene's germline CDR1 is MDHEN and CDR2 SYDVKM. The CDR3 spans 13 residues. The V segment lost 8 bases and the J segment 7 bases; nucleotides outside the gene matches: 8. Assay: immunoSEQ multiplex PCR; the TCRdb copy retains only in-frame clones and omits some. The table shows over 90,000 clones, with roughly 80% occurring only once. The sequenced material came from peripheral blood. This clonotype was obtained from an elderly man with COVID-19, enrolled during active disease. The chain combines TRBV28 with TRBJ2-1, with 7 nucleotides matching TRBD1. Here the CDR3 reads CASHDRAKNEQFF. The CDR3 coding sequence is TGTGCCAGCCACGACAGGGCCAAGAATGAGCAGTTCTTC.